One and the same sample provided the 28 T cell receptor beta chains below, sequenced in a study of T cells expressing NK-cell markers. TCRdb re-called the 5' RACE reads and gives one entry per CDR3 protein, without DNA. This repertoire includes about 410,000 distinct CDR3 sequences. The sequenced sample consisted of blood T cells: a sorted CD56 or NKG2C T cell subset, CD4+ or CD8+ T cells, or bulk PBMC T cells (not recorded which). The receptor set was obtained from a woman aged 45-65 years in good health.

The chain joins TRBV5-1 to TRBJ1-1; with no DNA, the TCRdb D assignment of TRBD1 cannot be verified. The V gene's germline CDR1 is SGHRS and CDR2 YFSETQ. The CDR3 has 16 amino acids. This CDR3 is CASRPTTGTANTEAFF.

The chain couples TRBV5-1 to TRBJ2-6; absent DNA, TCRdb's TRBD1 call cannot be checked. The CDR3 spans 21 residues. CDR1 and CDR2 (germline): SGHRS, YFSETQ. The CDR3 reads CASSVPKGGQGADAGANVLTF.

V and J are TRBV4-2 and TRBJ2-1; TCRdb gives TRBD2 as the D gene, but with no DNA this cannot be confirmed. The germline V gene encodes CDR1 LGHNA and CDR2 YNFKEQ. The CDR3 totals 16 residues. The CDR3 is CASSPLLAGGYNEQFF.

This CDR3 is CASKDHGELFF. The chain is built from TRBV12-3 or TRBV12-4 and TRBJ2-2. This CDR3 is built from 11 residues.

The rearrangement uses TRBV20-1 and TRBJ1-2; no DNA is available, so the TRBD1 call from TCRdb remains unchecked. Germline CDR1 and CDR2: DFQATT and SNEGSKA (reference sequence). This CDR3 has 12 residues. CDR3 sequence: CSASPGGYGYTF.

This chain connects TRBV28 to TRBJ2-3. The CDR3 totals 14 residues. Germline V gene data show CDR1 as MDHEN and CDR2 as SYDVKM. Here the CDR3 reads CASSSRVSTDTQYF.

This chain's CDR3 is CASSQDPVLGVYTF. The rearrangement joins TRBV4-1 to TRBJ1-2. This CDR3 region has 14 residues. Germline V gene data show CDR1 as MGHRA and CDR2 as YSYEKL.

The V call is TRBV7-9, the J call TRBJ2-7; TCRdb gives TRBD1 as the D gene, but with no DNA this cannot be confirmed. The CDR3 extends over 14 amino acids. Germline CDR1 reads SEHNR; CDR2 reads FQNEAQ (reference sequence). CDR3 region: CASSHTPSGYEQYF.

The rearrangement uses TRBV5-1 and TRBJ2-1. The CDR3 is 16 residues long. The germline V gene has CDR1 SGHRS and CDR2 YFSETQ. This CDR3 is CASSSDSTLGYNEQFF.

The chain recombines TRBV20-1 with TRBJ2-7. Germline V lookup: CDR1 DFQATT, CDR2 SNEGSKA (reference sequence). This CDR3 has 13 amino acids. CDR3 loop: CSARDGVAYEQYF.

The chain joins TRBV20-1 to TRBJ2-3. CDR1 and CDR2 from the germline V gene are DFQATT and SNEGSKA (reference sequence). The CDR3 covers 14 residues. The CDR3 sequence is CSAKALTRADTQYF.

V gene TRBV5-1 combines with J gene TRBJ2-5. The CDR3 has 13 residues. Germline CDR1 SGHRS, CDR2 YFSETQ. CDR3 loop: CASSLGSTVTQYF.

The J gene is TRBJ2-1, the V gene TRBV7-6; TCRdb's D call of TRBD1 is untestable without DNA. The CDR3 extends over 15 amino acids. From germline, CDR1 is SGHVS and CDR2 FNYEAQ. The CDR3 region is CASSLARQTYNEQFF. The full variable domain, completed using reference TRBV7-6 and TRBJ2-1, is GAGVSQSPRYKVTKRGQDVALRCDPISGHVSLYWYRQALGQGPEFLTYFNYEAQQDKSGLPNDRFSAERPEGSISTLTIQRTEQRDSAMYRCASSLARQTYNEQFFGPGTRLTVL.

The chain employs TRBV20-1 and TRBJ1-2. CDR1 is DFQATT and CDR2 is SNEGSKA in the germline V gene (reference sequence). This CDR3 region has 16 residues. The CDR3 spells CSARDLLAISNYGYTF.

This sequence joins TRBV7-8 and TRBJ1-5; no DNA is available, so the TRBD1 call from TCRdb remains unchecked. This CDR3 is built from 15 residues. CDR1 and CDR2 (germline): SGHVS, FQNEAQ. CDR3 sequence: CASSPSMGVLKPQHF. Complete variable domain (other parts from reference TRBV7-8 and TRBJ1-5): GAGVSQSPRYKVAKRGQDVALRCDPISGHVSLFWYQQALGQGPEFLTYFQNEAQLDKSGLPSDRFFAERPEGSVSTLKIQRTQQEDSAVYLCASSPSMGVLKPQHFGDGTRLSIL.

The chain carries TRBV6-5 and TRBJ1-3; TCRdb's D gene call, TRBD1, goes unchecked for lack of DNA. The V gene's germline CDR1 is MNHEY and CDR2 SVGAGI. The CDR3 sequence is 15 residues long. The CDR3 here is CASSYGGHSGNTIYF.

The chain carries TRBV27 and TRBJ2-2; TCRdb reports TRBD1, a call that lacks DNA to check it against. There are 16 residues in the CDR3. From germline, CDR1 is MNHEY and CDR2 SMNVEV (reference sequence). This CDR3 reads CASSSPDRGRPGELFF.

This rearrangement joins TRBV4-2 to TRBJ2-2. There are 17 residues in the CDR3. Per germline, CDR1 LGHNA and CDR2 YNFKEQ. CDR3 in amino acids: CASSQDENGPNTGELFF.

This chain joins TRBV6-1 and TRBJ1-3; the D gene TCRdb calls, TRBD1, cannot be checked with no DNA. The CDR3 loop spans 15 amino acids. Germline CDR1 MNHNS, CDR2 SASEGT. The chain's CDR3 is CASSGGQGAWNTIYF.

This chain connects TRBV6-6 to TRBJ2-1; lacking DNA, the TRBD2 call made by TCRdb goes unchecked. Germline loops: CDR1 MNHNY, CDR2 SVGAGI (reference sequence). There are 17 residues in the CDR3. The CDR3 reads CASSYPQREGRVNEQFF.

The rearrangement joins TRBV6-5 to TRBJ2-2; the D call of TRBD1 rests on TCRdb alone, since no DNA is present to check it. The CDR3 is made up of 15 amino acids. The germline V gene has CDR1 MNHEY and CDR2 SVGAGI. CDR3 residues: CASSLTGLEGGELFF.

The genes are TRBV20-1 and TRBJ2-5; TCRdb indicates TRBD2, and absent DNA this call remains unverified. This CDR3 is 16 amino acids long. Germline V CDR1 and CDR2: DFQATT, SNEGSKA (reference sequence). CDR3 amino acids: CSARQGASGSQKTQYF.

This rearrangement joins TRBV7-2 to TRBJ1-5. In germline, CDR1 is SGHTA, CDR2 FQGNSA. The CDR3 totals 12 residues. Here the CDR3 reads CASSLGPLPQHF.

V usage is TRBV11-3 and J usage is TRBJ2-3; TCRdb returns TRBD1, unconfirmable since there is no DNA. The CDR3 loop spans 15 amino acids. CDR1 is SGHNT, CDR2 YENEEA, per germline. The CDR3 here is CASSRAAGATNTQYF.

The chain recombines TRBV5-1 with TRBJ2-2; without DNA, the TCRdb call of TRBD2 cannot be checked. The CDR3 spans 17 residues. From germline, CDR1 is SGHRS and CDR2 YFSETQ. The chain's CDR3 is CASSLGVAGPRTGELFF.

V usage is TRBV29-1 and J usage is TRBJ2-3. The CDR3 runs to 12 residues. Germline V gives CDR1 SQVTM, CDR2 ANQGSEA. CDR3 residues: CSVLLDTDTQYF.

V is TRBV20-1 and J is TRBJ2-4; TCRdb's D call of TRBD2 is untestable without DNA. The germline V gene encodes CDR1 DFQATT and CDR2 SNEGSKA (reference sequence). This CDR3 has 19 amino acids. The chain's CDR3 is CSAVFGASGRGEAKNIQYF.

This rearrangement joins TRBV25-1 to TRBJ2-1; without DNA, the TCRdb call of TRBD2 cannot be checked. In germline, CDR1 is MGHDK, CDR2 SYGVNS. The CDR3 contains 17 residues. This chain's CDR3 is CASRPQSGNPSYNEQFF.